This T cell receptor beta chain derives from a study of beta chain features in type 1 diabetes. Whole-study context: Across every sample, over 100 million sorted cells were examined in total. Study-wide results and caveats: TCRB repertoires of naive, central memory and Treg cells appeared more similar among patients than among healthy donors. PCR might favor shorter templates, equally in patients and controls.

This clone was picked up a small number of times. Antigen unknown. V lost 5 bases to trimming and J lost 2 bases; unmatched junction nucleotides: 7. Germline V CDR1 and CDR2: SGHTA, FQGTGA. This CDR3 is built from 15 residues. Since all of the isolated RNA was reverse transcribed, expressed TCRB transcripts were what got sequenced. Data came from immunoSEQ multiplex PCR; TCRdb stores just in-frame clones and leaves some out. This repertoire shows 350,000 to 400,000 clones, over 12% found once; its top ten account for 0.019%. The TCR originated in a woman younger than 35 in good health. Sequences were obtained from naive CD4+ T cells from blood. The chain uses TRBV7-3 and TRBJ2-5; 8 bases agree with TRBD1. The CDR3 DNA follows: TGTGCCAGCAGCGTCATCGGGACAGGTCAAGAGACCCAGTACTTC. Its translation is CASSVIGTGQETQYF.